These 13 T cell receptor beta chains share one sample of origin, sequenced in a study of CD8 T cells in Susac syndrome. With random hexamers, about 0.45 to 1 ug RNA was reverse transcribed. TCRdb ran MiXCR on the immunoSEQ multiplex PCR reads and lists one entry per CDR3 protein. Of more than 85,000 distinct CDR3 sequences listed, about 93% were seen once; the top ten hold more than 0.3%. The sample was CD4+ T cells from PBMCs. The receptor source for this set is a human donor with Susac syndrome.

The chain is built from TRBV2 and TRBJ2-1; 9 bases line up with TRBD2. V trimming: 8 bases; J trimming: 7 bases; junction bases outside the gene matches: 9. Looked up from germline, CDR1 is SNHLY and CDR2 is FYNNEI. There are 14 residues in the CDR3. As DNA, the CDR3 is TGTGCCAGCCGACTAGCGGCAGGGGGGAATGAGCAGTTCTTC. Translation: CASRLAAGGNEQFF.

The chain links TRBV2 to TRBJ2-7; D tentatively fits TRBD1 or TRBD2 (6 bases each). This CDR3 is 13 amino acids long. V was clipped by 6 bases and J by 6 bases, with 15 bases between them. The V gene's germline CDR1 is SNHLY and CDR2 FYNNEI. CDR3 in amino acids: CASRPHEGGEQYF. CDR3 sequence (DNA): TGTGCCAGCAGGCCCCACGAGGGGGGCGAGCAGTACTTC.

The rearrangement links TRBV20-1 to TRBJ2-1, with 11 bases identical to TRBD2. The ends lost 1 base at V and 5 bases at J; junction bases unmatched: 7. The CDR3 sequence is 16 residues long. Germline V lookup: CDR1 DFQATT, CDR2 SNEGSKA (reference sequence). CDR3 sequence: CSARASGGTFDNEQFF. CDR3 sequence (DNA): TGCAGTGCTAGAGCTAGCGGGGGGACGTTTGACAATGAGCAGTTCTTC.

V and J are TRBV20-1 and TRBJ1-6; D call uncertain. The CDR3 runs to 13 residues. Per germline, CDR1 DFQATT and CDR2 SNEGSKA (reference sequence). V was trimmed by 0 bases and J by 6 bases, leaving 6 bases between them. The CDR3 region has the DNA TGCAGTGCTAGAGAGGGAGTTAATTCACCCCTCCACTTT. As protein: CSAREGVNSPLHF.

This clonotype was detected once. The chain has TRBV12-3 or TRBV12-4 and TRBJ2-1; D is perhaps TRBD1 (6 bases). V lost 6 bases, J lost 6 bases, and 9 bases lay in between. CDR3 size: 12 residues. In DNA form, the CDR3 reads TGTGCCAGCAGGGACAGAATCAATGAGCAGTTCTTC. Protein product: CASRDRINEQFF.

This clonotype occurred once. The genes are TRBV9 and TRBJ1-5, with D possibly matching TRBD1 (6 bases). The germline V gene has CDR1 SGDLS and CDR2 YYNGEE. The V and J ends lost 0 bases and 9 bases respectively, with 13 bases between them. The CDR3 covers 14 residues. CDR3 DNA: TGTGCCAGCAGCGTAGGGGAGGGGGTTACGCCCCAGCATTTT. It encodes CASSVGEGVTPQHF.

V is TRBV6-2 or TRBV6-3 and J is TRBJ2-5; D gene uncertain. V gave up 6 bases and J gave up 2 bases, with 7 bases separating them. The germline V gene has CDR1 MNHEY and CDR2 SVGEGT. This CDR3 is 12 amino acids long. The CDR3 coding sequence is TGTGCCAGCAGGGGCCATCAAGAGACCCAGTACTTC. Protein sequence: CASRGHQETQYF.

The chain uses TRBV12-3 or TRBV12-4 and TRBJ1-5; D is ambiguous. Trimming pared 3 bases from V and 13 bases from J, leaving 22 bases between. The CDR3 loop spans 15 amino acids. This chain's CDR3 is CASSFVRTSNQLQHF. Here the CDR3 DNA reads TGTGCCAGCAGTTTCGTCAGGACCAGCAATCAGCTGCAGCATTTT.

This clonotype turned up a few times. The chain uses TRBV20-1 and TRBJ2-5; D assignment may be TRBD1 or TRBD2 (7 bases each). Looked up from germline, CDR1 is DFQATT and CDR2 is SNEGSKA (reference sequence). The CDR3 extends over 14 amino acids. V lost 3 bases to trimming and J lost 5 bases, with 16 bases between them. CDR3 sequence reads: CSASSGGAPETQYF. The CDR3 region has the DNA TGCAGTGCTAGTTCAGGGGGGGCCCCGGAGACCCAGTACTTC.

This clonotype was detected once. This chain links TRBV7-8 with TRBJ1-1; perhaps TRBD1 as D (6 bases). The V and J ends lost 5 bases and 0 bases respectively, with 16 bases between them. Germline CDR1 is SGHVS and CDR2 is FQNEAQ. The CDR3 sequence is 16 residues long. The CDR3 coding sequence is TGTGCCAGCAGCGCTTCGGACAGAGTGATGAACACTGAAGCTTTCTTT. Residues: CASSASDRVMNTEAFF.

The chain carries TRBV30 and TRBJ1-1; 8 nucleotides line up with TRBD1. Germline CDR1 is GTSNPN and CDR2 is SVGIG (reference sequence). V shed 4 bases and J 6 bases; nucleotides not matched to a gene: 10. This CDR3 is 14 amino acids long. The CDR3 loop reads CAWTLQWGQAEAFF. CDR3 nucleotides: TGTGCCTGGACCCTACAGTGGGGACAGGCTGAAGCTTTCTTT.

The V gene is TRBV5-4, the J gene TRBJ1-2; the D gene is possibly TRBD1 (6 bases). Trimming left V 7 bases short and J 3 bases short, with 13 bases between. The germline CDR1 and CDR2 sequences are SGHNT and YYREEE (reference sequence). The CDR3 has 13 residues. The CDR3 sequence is CASGYSGDYGYTF. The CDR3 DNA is TGTGCCAGCGGATACTCAGGGGACTATGGCTACACCTTC.

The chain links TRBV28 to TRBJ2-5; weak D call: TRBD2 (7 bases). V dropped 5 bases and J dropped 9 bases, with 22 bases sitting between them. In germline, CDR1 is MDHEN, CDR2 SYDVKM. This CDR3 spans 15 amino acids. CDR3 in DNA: TGTGCCAGCAGTCCCCCCTCGGGGGGCGGCAGGGCCCAGTACTTC. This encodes CASSPPSGGGRAQYF.